These 2 T cell receptor beta chains originate from one sample sequenced in a study of CD8 T cells in ankylosing spondylitis. TCRdb ran MiXCR on the 5' RACE reads and lists one entry per CDR3 protein. The sample lists about 240,000 distinct CDR3 sequences; approximately 9% were seen once. Sample: blood, either unsorted or a sorted T cell fraction (not recorded which). The source of these receptors is a male donor with ankylosing spondylitis or in good health (not recorded which).

The chain has TRBV4-3 and TRBJ2-3; 9 bases line up with TRBD2. Germline V CDR1 and CDR2: LGHNA, YSLEER. Trimming took 0 bases from V and 5 from J; bases not matched to a gene: 12. The CDR3 contains 18 residues. CDR3 nucleotide sequence: TGCGCCAGCAGCCAAGAGGTTACTGCGGGAGGGGTGGGAGATACGCAGTATTTT. Amino acids: CASSQEVTAGGVGDTQYF.

This clonotype turned up a few times. CDR3: CASSLTTGYDTGELFF. CDR3 DNA sequence: TGTGCCAGCAGCCTCACGACAGGGTACGATACCGGGGAGCTGTTTTTT. The chain has TRBV7-9 and TRBJ2-2; 7 nucleotides align to TRBD1. V trimming: 5 bases; J trimming: 5 bases; junction bases outside the gene matches: 11. This CDR3 is built from 16 residues. Germline CDR1 reads SEHNR; CDR2 reads FQNEAQ (reference sequence). Full variable domain (rest looked up from reference TRBV7-9 and TRBJ2-2): DTGVSQNPRHKITKRGQNVTFRCDPISEHNRLYWYRQTLGQGPEFLTYFQNEAQLEKSRLLSDRFSAERPKGSFSTLEIQRTEQGDSAMYLCASSLTTGYDTGELFFGEGSRLTVL.